Below, 2 T cell receptor beta chains from the same sample are listed, as sequenced in a study of blood T cell repertoires in COVID-19. Measured with immunoSEQ multiplex PCR; TCRdb has only the in-frame clones, and not every one. The table has 150,000 or so clones, 70% to 90% seen once. The source material was peripheral blood. Every receptor here comes from a man between 50 and 59 years old with active or convalescent COVID-19.

This clone occurred a few times. The rearrangement links TRBV5-1 to TRBJ1-2, with D perhaps matching TRBD1 (5 bases). Germline CDR1 is SGHRS and CDR2 is YFSETQ. The CDR3 totals 13 residues. Trimming took off 4 bases at V and 8 bases at J, with 15 bases between the two ends. The CDR3 DNA is TGCGCCAGCAGCCTGGGGCCTGGTTTGGGCTACACCTTC. This sequence encodes CASSLGPGLGYTF.

The chain has TRBV6-5 and TRBJ1-2; D call uncertain. Germline CDR1 MNHEY, CDR2 SVGAGI. V lost 0 bases, J lost 2 bases, and 13 bases lay in between. The CDR3 consists of 16 residues. CDR3 bases: TGTGCCAGCAGTTACTCGATGGTGGCAGGCAACTATGGCTACACCTTC. This translates into CASSYSMVAGNYGYTF.